The clone carrying this T cell receptor beta chain appeared a few times. What it binds is not known. The entry originates in a study of T cell repertoires in cytomegalovirus infection. The overall study: Researchers turned to recently identified HLA-C-restricted CMV epitopes as well as well-studied HLA-B-restricted ones.

CDR1 MNHEY and CDR2 SVGEGT come from the germline V gene. V shed 2 bases and J 9 bases; nucleotides not matched to a gene: 8. The CDR3 extends over 15 amino acids. Study findings and constraints: The cumulative frequency of public TCR beta families identified carriers of CMV plus the relevant HLA.

TCRdb analysed the reads with MiXCR anew, one entry per CDR3 protein. The sample yields fewer than 950,000 distinct CDR3 sequences, approximately 32% seen once. The starting material was cultured CD8+ T cells from PBMCs, obtained from culture after CMV antigen stimulation. This sequence was found in a human donor in good health (CMV status not recorded). Some clones in this sample may be carry-over from other donors' samples. The J gene is TRBJ1-5, the V gene TRBV6-2 or TRBV6-3; the match to TRBD1 covers 9 bases. The CDR3 DNA reads TGTGCCAGCAGTTACCGGGACAGGGAAGATTCGCCCCAGCATTTT. This codes for CASSYRDREDSPQHF.